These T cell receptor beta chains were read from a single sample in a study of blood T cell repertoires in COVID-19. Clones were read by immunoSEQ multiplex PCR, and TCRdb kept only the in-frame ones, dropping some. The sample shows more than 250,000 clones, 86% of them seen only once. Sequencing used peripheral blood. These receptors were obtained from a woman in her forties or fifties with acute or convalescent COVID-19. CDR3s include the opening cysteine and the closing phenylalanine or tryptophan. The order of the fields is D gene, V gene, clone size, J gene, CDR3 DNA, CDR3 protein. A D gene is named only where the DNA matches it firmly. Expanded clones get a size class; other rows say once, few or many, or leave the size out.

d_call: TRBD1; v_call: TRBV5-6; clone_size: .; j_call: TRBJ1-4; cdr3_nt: TGTGCCAGCAGCCCGATGGACAGGGACGTCTGGACTAATGAAAAACTGTTTTTT; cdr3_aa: CASSPMDRDVWTNEKLFF
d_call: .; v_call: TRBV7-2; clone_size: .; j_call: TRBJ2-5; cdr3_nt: TGTGCCAGCAGCTTAGGGGCGGCAGGGAGGGAGACCCAGTACTTC; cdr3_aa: CASSLGAAGRETQYF
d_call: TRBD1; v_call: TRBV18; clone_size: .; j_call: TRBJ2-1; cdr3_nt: TGTGCCAGCTCACCCAGACAGGGAAGGTTTATCGATGAGCAGTTCTTC; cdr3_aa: CASSPRQGRFIDEQFF
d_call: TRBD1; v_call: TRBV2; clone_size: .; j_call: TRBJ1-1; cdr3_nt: TGTGCCAGCAGTGAATATGGACAGGGGGCGAACACTGAAGCTTTCTTT; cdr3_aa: CASSEYGQGANTEAFF
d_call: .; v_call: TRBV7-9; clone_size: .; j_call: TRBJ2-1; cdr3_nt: TGTGCCAGCAGCTCGCCCCTGACAGCCTACAATGAGCAGTTCTTC; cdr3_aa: CASSSPLTAYNEQFF
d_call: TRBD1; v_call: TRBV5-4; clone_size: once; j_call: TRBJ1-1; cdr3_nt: TGTGCCACCCTGACAGGGGACATGAACACTGAAGCTTTCTTT; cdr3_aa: CATLTGDMNTEAFF
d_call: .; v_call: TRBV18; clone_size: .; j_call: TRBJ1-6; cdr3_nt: TGTGCCAGCTCACCGGGACACGAGGATCGGAATTCACCCCTCCACTTT; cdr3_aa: CASSPGHEDRNSPLHF
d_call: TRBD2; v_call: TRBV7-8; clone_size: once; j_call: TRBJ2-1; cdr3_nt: TGTGCCAGCAGCTTAAGGCCGACTAGCGGTGGTCCGACCGAGCAGTTCTTC; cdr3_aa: CASSLRPTSGGPTEQFF
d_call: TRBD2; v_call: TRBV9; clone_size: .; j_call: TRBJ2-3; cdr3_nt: TGTGCCAGCAGCGTAGGGGTAGCGGGGGCTCCAGATACGCAGTATTTT; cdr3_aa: CASSVGVAGAPDTQYF
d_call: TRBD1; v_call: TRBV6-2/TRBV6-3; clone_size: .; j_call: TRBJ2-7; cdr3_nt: TGTGCCAGCAGTCCCCGACAGGGTTTTCTCTCCTACGAGCAGTACTTC; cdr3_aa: CASSPRQGFLSYEQYF
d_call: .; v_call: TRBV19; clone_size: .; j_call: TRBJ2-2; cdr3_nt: TGTGCCAGTAGCCTTGGACAGCTCACCGGGGAGCTGTTTTTT; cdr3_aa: CASSLGQLTGELFF
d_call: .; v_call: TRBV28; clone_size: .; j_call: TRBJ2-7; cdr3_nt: TGTGCCAGCAGGGCTCAGGGTTACTACGAGCAGTACTTC; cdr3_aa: CASRAQGYYEQYF
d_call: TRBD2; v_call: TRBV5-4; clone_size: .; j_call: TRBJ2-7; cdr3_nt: TGTGCCAGCAGCATCGTAGCGGGAGGGGGCGAGCAGTACTTC; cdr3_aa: CASSIVAGGGEQYF
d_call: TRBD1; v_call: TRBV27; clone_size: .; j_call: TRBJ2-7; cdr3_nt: TGTGCCAGCAGTCCATGGGACAGGTCAACCTACGAGCAGTACTTC; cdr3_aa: CASSPWDRSTYEQYF
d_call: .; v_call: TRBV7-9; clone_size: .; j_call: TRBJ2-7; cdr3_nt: TGTGCCAGCAGCCCAAGGGGTGGGGGAGGCGAGCAGTACTTC; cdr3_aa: CASSPRGGGGEQYF
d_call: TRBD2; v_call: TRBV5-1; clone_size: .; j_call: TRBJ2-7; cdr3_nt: TGCGCCAGCAGCTTCACTAGCGGGACTTCCTACGAGCAGTACTTC; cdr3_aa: CASSFTSGTSYEQYF
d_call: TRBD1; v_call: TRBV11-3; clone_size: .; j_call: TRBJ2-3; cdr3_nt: TGTGCCAGCGGGACAGGGTATACGCAGTATTTT; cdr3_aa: CASGTGYTQYF
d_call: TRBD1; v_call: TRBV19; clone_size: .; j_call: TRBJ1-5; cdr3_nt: TGTGCCAGTAGTATAGATTGGCAGGGGGGTCAGCCCCAGCATTTT; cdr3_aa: CASSIDWQGGQPQHF
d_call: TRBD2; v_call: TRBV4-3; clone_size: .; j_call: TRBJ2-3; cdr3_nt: TGCGCCAGCAGCCAAGATCCTAGCGGGTCCCCGCGCACAGATACGCAGTATTTT; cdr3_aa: CASSQDPSGSPRTDTQYF
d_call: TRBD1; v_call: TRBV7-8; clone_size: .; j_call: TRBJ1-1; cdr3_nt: TGTGCCAGCAGCTTACGGGACAGGGGGAACACTGAAGCTTTCTTT; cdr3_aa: CASSLRDRGNTEAFF
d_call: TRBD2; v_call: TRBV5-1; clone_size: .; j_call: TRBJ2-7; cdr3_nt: TGCGCCAGCAGCTTGGTAACGGGAGGGCCGCACGAGCAGTACTTC; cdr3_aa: CASSLVTGGPHEQYF
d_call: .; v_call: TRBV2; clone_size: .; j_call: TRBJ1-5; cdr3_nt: TGTGCCAGCAGGGGGCGTTGGAATCAGCCCCAGCATTTT; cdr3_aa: CASRGRWNQPQHF
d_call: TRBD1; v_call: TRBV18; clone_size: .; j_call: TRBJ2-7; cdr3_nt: TGTGCCAGCTCACCACCGGGTAATACAGGGGTGTACGAGCAGTACTTC; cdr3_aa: CASSPPGNTGVYEQYF
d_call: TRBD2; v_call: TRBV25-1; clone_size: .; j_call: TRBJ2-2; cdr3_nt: TGTGCCAGCAGCGGTAGCGGGAGTTCTAGTACCGGGGAGCTGTTTTTT; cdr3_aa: CASSGSGSSSTGELFF
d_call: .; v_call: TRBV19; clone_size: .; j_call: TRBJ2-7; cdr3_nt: TGTGCCAGTAGTGCAGGAACCTACGAGCAGTACTTC; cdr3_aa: CASSAGTYEQYF
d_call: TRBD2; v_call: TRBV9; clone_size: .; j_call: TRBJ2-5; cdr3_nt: TGTGCCAGCAGCGTAGATAGCGGGAGGGCCGGGGAGACCCAGTACTTC; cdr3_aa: CASSVDSGRAGETQYF
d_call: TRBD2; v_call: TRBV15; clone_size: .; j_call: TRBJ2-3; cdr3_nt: TGTGCCACCAGCAGAGAGGGCGGGAGGAACACGCAGTATTTT; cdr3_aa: CATSREGGRNTQYF
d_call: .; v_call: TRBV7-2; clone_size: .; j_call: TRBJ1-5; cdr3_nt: TGTGCCAGCAGCTTAGCGAAGGGGCTCGGTCAGCCCCAGCATTTT; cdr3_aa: CASSLAKGLGQPQHF
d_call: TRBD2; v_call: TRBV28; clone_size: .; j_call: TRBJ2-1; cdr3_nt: TGTGCCAGCAGTCCCAGGACTAGCGGGAGTCGGTATGAGCAGTTCTTC; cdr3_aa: CASSPRTSGSRYEQFF
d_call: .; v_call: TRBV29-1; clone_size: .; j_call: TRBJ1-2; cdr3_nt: TGCAGCGTTGAAGGCCGGACAGAAGGGTATGGCTACACCTTC; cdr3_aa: CSVEGRTEGYGYTF
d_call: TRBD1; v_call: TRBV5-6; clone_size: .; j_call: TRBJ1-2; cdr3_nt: TGTGCCAGCAGCTATGGACAGGGCCGCACCAACTATGGCTACACCTTC; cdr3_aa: CASSYGQGRTNYGYTF
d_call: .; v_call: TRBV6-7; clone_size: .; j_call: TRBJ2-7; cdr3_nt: TGTGCCAGCAGTCCACGGGGCGAGCAGTACTTC; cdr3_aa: CASSPRGEQYF
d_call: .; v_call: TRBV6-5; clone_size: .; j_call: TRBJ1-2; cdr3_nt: TGTGCCAGCAGTTACCGGACAAGTAATAACTATGGCTACACCTTC; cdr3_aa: CASSYRTSNNYGYTF
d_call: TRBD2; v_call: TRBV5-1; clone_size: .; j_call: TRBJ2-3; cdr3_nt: TGCGCCAGCAGCCAGACTAGCAGCCCTAGCACAGATACGCAGTATTTT; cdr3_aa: CASSQTSSPSTDTQYF
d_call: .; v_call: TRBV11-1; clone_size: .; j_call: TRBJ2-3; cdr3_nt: TGTGCCAGCAGCTTAGAGGCCCGGGCAGATACGCAGTATTTT; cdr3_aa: CASSLEARADTQYF
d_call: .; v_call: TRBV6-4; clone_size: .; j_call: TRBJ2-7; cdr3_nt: TGTGCCAGCAGTGATCCTTCTAGACAGCACTCCTACGAGCAGTACTTC; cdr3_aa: CASSDPSRQHSYEQYF
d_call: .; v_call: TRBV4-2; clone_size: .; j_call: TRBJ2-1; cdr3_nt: TGTGCCTCCCGGTGGACTCTCCAACGAGTGGACAATGAGCAGTTCTTC; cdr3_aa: CASRWTLQRVDNEQFF
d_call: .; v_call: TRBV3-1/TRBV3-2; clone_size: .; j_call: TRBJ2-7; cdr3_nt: TGTGCCAGCAGCCAAGCCGGGTACGAGCAGTACTTC; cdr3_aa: CASSQAGYEQYF
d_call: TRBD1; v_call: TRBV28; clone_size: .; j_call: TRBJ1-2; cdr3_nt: TGTGCCAGCAGTCCCCGGACAGGAGCTAACTATGGCTACACCTTC; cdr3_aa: CASSPRTGANYGYTF
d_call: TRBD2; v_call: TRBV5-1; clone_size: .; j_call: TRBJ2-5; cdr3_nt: TGCGCCAGCAGCTTGGGGACTAGCGGGAGCGGGGAGACCCAGTACTTC; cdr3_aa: CASSLGTSGSGETQYF